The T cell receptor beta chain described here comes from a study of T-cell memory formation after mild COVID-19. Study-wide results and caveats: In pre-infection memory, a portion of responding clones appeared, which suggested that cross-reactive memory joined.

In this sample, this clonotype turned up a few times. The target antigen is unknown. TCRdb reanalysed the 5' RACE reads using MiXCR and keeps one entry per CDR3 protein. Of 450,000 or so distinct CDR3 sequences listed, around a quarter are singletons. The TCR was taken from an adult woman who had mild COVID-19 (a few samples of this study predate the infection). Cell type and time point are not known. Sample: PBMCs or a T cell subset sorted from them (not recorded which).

Here the CDR3 reads CASSLEAGNGYTF. In DNA form, the CDR3 reads TGCGCCAGCAGCTTGGAGGCAGGGAATGGCTACACCTTC. This chain joins TRBV5-1 and TRBJ1-2; tentative D call: TRBD1 (5 bases). CDR1 SGHRS and CDR2 YFSETQ come from the germline V gene. The ends were cut back, 0 bases at V and 6 bases at J, with 9 bases in the middle. The CDR3 has 13 residues.